This TCR beta chain came from a study of T cell repertoires in cytomegalovirus infection. Background on the study: CMV infection together with matching HLA type was indicated by public TCR beta signatures. Overall study results and limits: Dominant in the ex vivo response were TCR beta clonotypes restricted by HLA-C and specific for CMV.

MiXCR, applied by TCRdb to the reads, yields one record per CDR3 protein. The data contain fewer than 150,000 distinct CDR3 sequences, 30% of them seen just once; the ten biggest clones take up more than 35%. CDR1 is SGHVS and CDR2 is FNYEAQ in the germline V gene. This CDR3 has 16 amino acids. Concerning this clonotype: The antigen is not known. One end of the junction does not line up with germline, which may come from a read error.

This receptor was obtained from a human donor in good health (CMV status not recorded). Some clones in this sample may be carry-over from other donors' samples. The chain recombines TRBV7-6 with TRBJ2-7; D tentatively fits TRBD1 or TRBD2 (5 bases each). The specimen comprised CD8+ T cells from cultured PBMCs, sampled from culture after CMV antigen stimulation. The CDR3 protein is CASSRQLGPSLYEQYF. CDR3 DNA: TGTGCTAGCAGCCGACAACTGGGACCCTCTTTATACGAGCAGTACTTC.